This T cell receptor beta chain is from a study of blood T cell repertoires in COVID-19. Turning to the study itself: The cDNA or gDNA used as material had been derived from T cells, B-cell-depleted T cells, or PBMCs.

Source study methods: Amplified reference gene primers provided the basis for estimating nucleated cell counts. Method: immunoSEQ multiplex PCR; TCRdb's copy keeps in-frame clones and lacks some. That table gives V, J and clone size, and the DNA gave D and trimming. The data show 150,000 to 200,000 clones, approximately 81% seen once. Seattle-derived patients entered the study during active infection and were followed longitudinally. Sequences were obtained from peripheral blood. This receptor was obtained from a woman aged 50 to 60 with COVID-19, enrolled during active disease.

DNA of the CDR3: TGTGCCAGCAGCTCACCCCCCACAGGGGCTAATTTAATGAACACTGAAGCTTTCTTT. It is translated as CASSSPPTGANLMNTEAFF. J is TRBJ1-1 and V is TRBV11-2; 7 bases align to TRBD1. CDR1 SGHAT and CDR2 FQNNGV come from the germline V gene. The CDR3 spans 19 residues. V trimming: 4 bases; J trimming: 0 bases; junction bases outside the gene matches: 17.